This TCR beta chain was sequenced during a study of early T cells in non-severe SARS-CoV-2 infection (dated by TCRdb to 2020 to 2023). Context from the whole study: Because TCR sequencing relied on bulk RNA taken from unsorted whole blood, pairing of alpha and beta chains was not possible.

Preparation of the library involved 5' RACE. Sequenced on a NextSeq 500. To correct for sequencing error and PCR bias, the TCR library protocol tagged individual cDNA molecules with unique molecular identifiers. TCR alpha and beta chains were both sequenced, and the abundances of alpha and beta sequences in each sample were closely correlated with each other. The original methods were these. Decombinator V4 was used to perform V gene, J gene and CDR3 annotation of TCR sequences. Expanded TCRs were defined as changing significantly between any two time points under a Poisson model with p below 0.0001. TCR abundances were normalised to the total number of TCRs sequenced in each sample and reported as counts per million. TRAV1-2 paired with TRAJ12, TRAJ20 or TRAJ33 defined MAIT TCRs, while TRAV10 paired with TRAJ18 defined iNKT TCRs. VDJdb, accessed on 1 November 2021, was searched for TCRs annotated for CMV, EBV and SARS-CoV-2, and TCRs annotated for more than one antigen were excluded. TCRdb reworked the public reads: Q25 trimming with fastp, MiXCR clone assembly, productive beta chains retained. A single entry per CDR3 protein holds the most common genes and DNA from its merged rows. TCRdb's processing, not the authors', yielded these V and J calls. Within this sample are 32,000 or so distinct CDR3 sequences, with less than 6.5% of them counted one time only. 5.8% of the sample is taken by the ten largest.

What the authors observed across the whole study: VDJdb matching was skewed toward anti-spike CD8 responses, so virus-specific expansions were likely underestimated and private and CD4 specificities were missed.

The germline V and J ends show losses of 5 bases and 4 bases respectively, and no gene match explains 7 bases of the junction. CDR1 and CDR2, per the germline V gene (reference sequence), are DFQATT and SNEGSKA. Taken from cysteine to phenylalanine, the CDR3 has 14 residues. Only CDR3 DNA remains: 42 bases, in frame from the first base. This was a case-control study nested in a cohort of healthcare workers in London, UK, who had nasopharyngeal swab PCR tests and blood samples taken every week. Healthcare workers were recruited between 23 and 31 March 2020, during the week of the UK lockdown, and were followed weekly for up to roughly 16 weeks. This clonotype has at least ten counts. There is no known antigen for this receptor. Nothing much larger sits one base from this clone, and base qualities are not available.

Sequencing was carried out using whole blood. The receptor was isolated from an adult who was a healthcare worker with PCR-confirmed SARS-CoV-2 infection or an uninfected control (not recorded which). The receptor chain draws on TRBV20-1 and TRBJ2-1; TRBD2 agrees with 8 junctional bases. The DNA sequence follows: TGCAGTGCTCGAACTAGCGGTATATACAATGAGCAGTTCTTC. This is translated as CSARTSGIYNEQFF.